The rows below give T cell receptor beta chains drawn from one sample of a study of monozygotic twins with inflammatory bowel disease. TCRdb reprocessed the 5' RACE reads and stores each CDR3 protein as one record, lacking DNA. Its listing shows around 450,000 distinct CDR3 sequences. The sequencing sample was made of blood. These receptors originate from a human donor with ulcerative colitis or Crohn's disease, or a healthy co-twin of an affected twin (not recorded which). Both conserved end residues are part of each CDR3. Each record gives: J gene, V gene, CDR3 protein.

TRBJ2-5 | TRBV9 | CASSVGIYGEETQYF
TRBJ2-1 | TRBV7-3 | CASSLGLGANEQFF
TRBJ2-1 | TRBV28 | CASIPTAGEQFF
TRBJ2-1 | TRBV10-3 | CAISEFRDEQFF
TRBJ1-1 | TRBV30 | CAWMDDSEAFF
TRBJ1-1 | TRBV7-9 | CGAGGGTEAFF
TRBJ1-1 | TRBV5-6 | CASSWGQGVNTEAFF
TRBJ2-1 | TRBV7-3 | CASSPTGRSVDEQFF
TRBJ1-1 | TRBV19 | CASSIVQNTEAFF
TRBJ2-1 | TRBV5-4 | CASSLSGLTYNEQFF
TRBJ2-1 | TRBV20-1 | CSATLTSGGGEQFF
TRBJ2-2 | TRBV12-3/TRBV12-4 | CASSLYPSGELFF
TRBJ1-1 | TRBV6-1 | CASSSAGGAGTEAFF
TRBJ2-3 | TRBV2 | CASSRGLAVTDTQYF
TRBJ2-1 | TRBV28 | CASSSKPGQFF
TRBJ2-5 | TRBV12-3/TRBV12-4 | CASSSGRGGETQYF
TRBJ2-2 | TRBV20-1 | CSARGDRLTGELFF
TRBJ2-5 | TRBV18 | CASSPAGRSLGETQYF
TRBJ1-5 | TRBV7-2 | CASSPGTGYNQPQHF
TRBJ2-1 | TRBV24-1 | CATSATRSEQFF
TRBJ2-3 | TRBV2 | CASSDLDPSTDTQYF
TRBJ2-4 | TRBV7-2 | CASNIQGRNIQYF
TRBJ1-2 | TRBV5-1 | CASSATSGDGYTF
TRBJ2-2 | TRBV20-1 | CSASRRDAADTGELFF
TRBJ1-2 | TRBV29-1 | CSAVGGYSTYGYTF
TRBJ2-3 | TRBV4-2 | CASSQVGSGGADSPQYF
TRBJ2-7 | TRBV19 | CASSNERASYEQYF
TRBJ2-3 | TRBV15 | CATSSQRDDTQYF
TRBJ2-7 | TRBV5-1 | CASSDGTVSYEQYF
TRBJ1-3 | TRBV20-1 | CSAKLAAGNTIYF
TRBJ2-1 | TRBV4-3 | CASSHSGTGPNNEQFF